The TCR beta chain described here comes from a study of T cells in Graves' hyperthyroidism and ophthalmopathy. Trimming pared 5 bases from V and 4 bases from J, leaving 17 bases between. The CDR3 extends over 15 amino acids. Germline assignment: CDR1 LNHDA and CDR2 SQIVND (reference sequence). What was amplified from RNA transcripts were TCR beta CDR3 regions. First-round RT-PCR of the TCR CDR3 relied on the HTBI primer set. TCRdb redid the calling of the multiplex PCR reads with MiXCR, one entry per CDR3 protein. Among about 480,000 distinct CDR3 sequences, around a quarter were seen once, and the ten largest hold about 11%.

The chain recombines TRBV19 with TRBJ1-2; D is possibly TRBD1 (6 bases). The receptor was derived from a woman in her thirties with Graves' ophthalmopathy. Sequences were obtained from blood. DNA for the CDR3: TGTGCCAGTAGTGCCAACAGGGCGCTGGGCTATGGCTACACCTTC. Protein product: CASSANRALGYGYTF.